This T cell receptor (beta chain) was identified during a study of technical replicates of blood from several donors. V lost 5 bases and J 1 base, leaving 12 bases between the germline ends. CDR1 SGHRS and CDR2 YFSETQ come from the germline V gene. The CDR3 covers 14 residues. Measured with immunoSEQ multiplex PCR; TCRdb has only the in-frame clones, and not every one. Among about 80,000 clones listed, roughly 94% were seen once. This sequence joins TRBV5-1 and TRBJ1-1; perhaps TRBD1 as D (5 bases). Sequencing was done on a sample of T cells isolated from PBMCs. The sequence was obtained from a human donor in good health. The chain's CDR3 is CASSRRRGNTEAFF. As DNA, the CDR3 is TGCGCCAGCAGTCGGAGGAGGGGGAACACTGAAGCTTTCTTT.